This TCR beta chain was sequenced for a study of OX40 agonist ivuxolimab in advanced cancers. Whole-study context: Patients received ivuxolimab, an intravenous treatment, every 2 weeks at 0.01 to 10 mg/kg.

This clone is a singleton in its sample. The table came from immunoSEQ multiplex PCR; TCRdb's copy has only in-frame clones and leaves some out. The sample includes approximately 100,000 clones, about nine tenths of them seen just once. The germline CDR1 and CDR2 sequences are SNHLY and FYNNEI. Trimming took off 7 bases at V and 5 bases at J, with 9 bases between the two ends. The CDR3 extends over 13 amino acids. This specimen was CD4+ or CD8+ T cells sorted from blood, taken in a trial of the OX40 agonist ivuxolimab. The source of this sequence is an adult with an advanced solid tumor such as melanoma, head and neck, liver or kidney cancer. The chain combines TRBV2 with TRBJ1-6, with no clear D. The CDR3 nucleotides are TGTGCCAGCATAACGGGAAATAATTCACCCCTCCACTTT. Amino acids: CASITGNNSPLHF.